This TCR beta chain originates from a study of blood T cell repertoires in COVID-19 (TCRdb year 2020). The study in broad terms: Samples covering the acute and convalescent phases of COVID-19 were provided by collaborators in the United States, Italy and Spain. The prospective study material was composed of cDNA or gDNA derived from T cells, B-cell-depleted T cells, or PBMCs. Subjects who had been exposed to COVID-19, were actively infected with it, or had recovered from it provided the deeply sampled blood TCRbeta repertoires that made up the dataset. The repertoires were released in a freely available public database intended as a resource for research on the immune response to SARS-CoV-2. Samples were obtained from the ongoing ImmuneRACE study (first 160 participants) and from approximately 1,200 subjects provided by 6 global collaborators. The sample metadata nearly always contained a de-identified subject ID, COVID-19 status, age in years and sex. Where available, HLA class I and class II types were obtained from metadata supplied by the sample provider rather than from assay-based typing. General study outcomes and caveats: The amount of clinical and demographic metadata varied by source and participant and was provided uncurated.

Taken from the germline V gene, the CDR1 and CDR2 loops are MNHGY and SAAAGT. The V and J ends are trimmed by 0 bases and 4 bases, leaving 16 bases between them. The CDR3 contains 17 residues, cysteine and phenylalanine counted. The only DNA kept is the CDR3, 51 bases in frame from the first base. Each collaborating institution followed its own protocols to collect whole blood in K2EDTA tubes. For TCRbeta analysis, collaborators shipped samples in one of three forms: frozen whole blood, isolated PBMCs, or DNA extracted from either of those sample types. This clone showed up just once. What antigen it recognizes has not been identified. Base qualities were left out, and no much larger clone turns up one base away. The immunoSEQ Assay, a bias-controlled multiplex PCR, was used to amplify TCRbeta CDR3 regions from genomic DNA. The paper's data handling went like this. Within the assay, amplification of reference gene primers was used to estimate how many nucleated cells each sample contained. To quantify the absolute abundance of each unique TCRbeta CDR3 rearrangement, sequence reads were collapsed and filtered. Productive Simpson clonality was computed per sample as the square root of Simpson's diversity index over productive rearrangements. Held by TCRdb, this immuneACCESS table contains in-frame sequences only and omits some clones. Under half of the omission traces to an unresolved V gene where checked; the cause of the rest is unknown. V and J calls and clone size are those listed in that table; D and trimming were worked out from the DNA. For this sample the table gives 110,000 or so clones, of which around 86% were detected only once. 37% of the sample rests with the top ten.

What was sequenced was peripheral blood. The clonotype comes from an elderly man with acute or convalescent COVID-19. The chain links TRBV6-8 with TRBJ2-1; a tentative D match to TRBD2 spans 6 bases. Here is the DNA: TGTGCCAGCAGTTACTCGAGCGGGCAAGATCTGTACAATGAGCAGTTCTTC. This is translated as CASSYSSGQDLYNEQFF.